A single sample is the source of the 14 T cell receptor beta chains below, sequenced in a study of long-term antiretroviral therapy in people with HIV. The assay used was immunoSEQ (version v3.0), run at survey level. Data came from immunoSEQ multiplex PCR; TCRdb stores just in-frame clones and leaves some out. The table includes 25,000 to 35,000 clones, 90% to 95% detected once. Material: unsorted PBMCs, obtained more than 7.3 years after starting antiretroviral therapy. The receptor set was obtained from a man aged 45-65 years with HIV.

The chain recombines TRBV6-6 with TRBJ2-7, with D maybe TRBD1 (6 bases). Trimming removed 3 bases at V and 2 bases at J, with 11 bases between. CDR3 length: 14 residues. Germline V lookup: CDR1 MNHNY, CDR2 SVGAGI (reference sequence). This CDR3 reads CASSYIQGPYEQYF. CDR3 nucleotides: TGTGCCAGCAGTTATATACAGGGCCCCTACGAGCAGTACTTC.

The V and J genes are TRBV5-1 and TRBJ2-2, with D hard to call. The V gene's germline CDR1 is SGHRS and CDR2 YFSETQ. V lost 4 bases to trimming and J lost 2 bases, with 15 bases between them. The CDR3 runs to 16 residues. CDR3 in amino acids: CASSPPGTTNTGELFF. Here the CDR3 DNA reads TGCGCCAGCAGCCCACCCGGCACAACCAACACCGGGGAGCTGTTTTTT.

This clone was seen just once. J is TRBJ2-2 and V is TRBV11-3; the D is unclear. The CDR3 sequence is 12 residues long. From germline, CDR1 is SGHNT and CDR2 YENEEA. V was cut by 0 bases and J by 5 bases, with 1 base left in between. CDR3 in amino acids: CASSLETGELFF. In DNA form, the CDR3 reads TGTGCCAGCAGCTTAGAAACCGGGGAGCTGTTTTTT.

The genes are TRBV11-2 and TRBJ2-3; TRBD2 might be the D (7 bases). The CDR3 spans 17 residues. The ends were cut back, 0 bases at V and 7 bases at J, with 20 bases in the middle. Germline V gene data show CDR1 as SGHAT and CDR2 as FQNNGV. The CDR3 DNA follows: TGTGCCAGCAGCTTAGATAGAGGTCGGGGGGCCCAATATACGCAGTATTTT. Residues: CASSLDRGRGAQYTQYF. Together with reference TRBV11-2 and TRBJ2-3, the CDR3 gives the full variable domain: EAGVAQSPRYKIIEKRQSVAFWCNPISGHATLYWYQQILGQGPKLLIQFQNNGVVDDSQLPKDRFSAERLKGVDSTLKIQPAKLEDSAVYLCASSLDRGRGAQYTQYFGPGTRLTVL.

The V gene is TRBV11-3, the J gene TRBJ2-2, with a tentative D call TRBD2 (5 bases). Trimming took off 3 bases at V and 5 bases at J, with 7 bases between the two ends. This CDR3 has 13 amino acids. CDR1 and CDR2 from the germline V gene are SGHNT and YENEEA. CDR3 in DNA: TGTGCCAGCAGCTTTGAGGGAACCGGGGAGCTGTTTTTT. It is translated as CASSFEGTGELFF.

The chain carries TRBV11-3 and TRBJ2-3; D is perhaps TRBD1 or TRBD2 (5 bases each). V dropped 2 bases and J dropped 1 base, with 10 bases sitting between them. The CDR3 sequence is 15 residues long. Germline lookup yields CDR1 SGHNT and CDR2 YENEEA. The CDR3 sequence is CASSLTGGGTDTQYF. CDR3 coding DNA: TGTGCCAGCAGCTTAACAGGAGGCGGCACAGATACGCAGTATTTT.

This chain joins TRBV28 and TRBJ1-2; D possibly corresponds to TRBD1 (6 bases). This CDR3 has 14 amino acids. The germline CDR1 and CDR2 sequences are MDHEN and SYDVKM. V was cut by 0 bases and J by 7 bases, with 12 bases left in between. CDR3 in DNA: TGTGCCAGCAGTTTATGGCAGGGGAGAGGTGGCTACACCTTC. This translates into CASSLWQGRGGYTF.

In nucleotides, the CDR3 is TGTGCCAGCAGCACCGACAGGGTAATCGGCACAGATACGCAGTATTTT. It specifies CASSTDRVIGTDTQYF. The rearrangement joins TRBV5-4 to TRBJ2-3; TRBD1 matches 7 bases. The CDR3 is 16 amino acids. Unmatched junction bases numbered 9, after V lost 4 bases and J lost 1 base. Germline lookup yields CDR1 SGHNT and CDR2 YYREEE (reference sequence).

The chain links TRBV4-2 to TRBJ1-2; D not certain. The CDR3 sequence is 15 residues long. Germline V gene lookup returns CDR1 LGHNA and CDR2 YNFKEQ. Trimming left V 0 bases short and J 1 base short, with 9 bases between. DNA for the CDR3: TGTGCCAGCAGCCAAGAAATGGCCCTTAACTATGGCTACACCTTC. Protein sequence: CASSQEMALNYGYTF.

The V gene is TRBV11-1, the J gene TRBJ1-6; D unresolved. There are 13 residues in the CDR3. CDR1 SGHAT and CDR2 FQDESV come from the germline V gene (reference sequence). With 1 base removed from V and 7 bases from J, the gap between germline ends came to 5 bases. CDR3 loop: CASSLVANSPLHF. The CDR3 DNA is TGTGCCAGCAGCTTAGTAGCGAATTCACCCCTCCACTTT.

For the CDR3, the DNA is TGTGCCTGGAGTAAGAGCTCTGGAAACACCATATATTTT. Translating gives CAWSKSSGNTIYF. The J gene is TRBJ1-3, the V gene TRBV30; D remains unclear. Trimming stripped 2 bases from V and 0 bases from J, with 5 bases between. Germline CDR1 reads GTSNPN; CDR2 reads SVGIG (reference sequence). The CDR3 covers 13 residues.

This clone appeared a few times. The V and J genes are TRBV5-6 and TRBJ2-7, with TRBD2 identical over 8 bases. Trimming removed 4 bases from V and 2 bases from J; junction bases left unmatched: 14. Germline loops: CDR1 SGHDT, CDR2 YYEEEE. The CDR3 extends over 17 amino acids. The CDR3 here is CASSSTRRGAAPYEQYF. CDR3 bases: TGTGCCAGCAGCAGCACTAGGCGGGGGGCCGCCCCCTACGAGCAGTACTTC.

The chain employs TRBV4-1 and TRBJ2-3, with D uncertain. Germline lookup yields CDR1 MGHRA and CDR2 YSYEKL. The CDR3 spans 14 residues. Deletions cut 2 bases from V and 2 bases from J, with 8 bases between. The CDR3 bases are TGCGCCAGCAGCCAATTGCATATCACAGATACGCAGTATTTT. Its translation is CASSQLHITDTQYF.

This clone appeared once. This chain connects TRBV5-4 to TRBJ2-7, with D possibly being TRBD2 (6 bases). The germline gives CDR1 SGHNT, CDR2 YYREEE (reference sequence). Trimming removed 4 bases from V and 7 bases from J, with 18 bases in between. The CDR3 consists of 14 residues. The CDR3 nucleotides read TGTGCCAGCAGCCCCCGGCGGTGGGGGGATGAGCAGTACTTC. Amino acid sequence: CASSPRRWGDEQYF.